The 10 T cell receptor beta chains presented below share a single source sample, sequenced in a study of Graves' ophthalmopathy and Graves' hyperthyroidism (dated by TCRdb to 2017 to 2018). Sequenced using an Illumina HiSeq 2000. For repertoire sequencing, the TCR beta CDR3 regions were amplified from RNA transcripts. The first round was an RT-PCR using HTBI primers with the Qiagen OneStep RT-PCR kit, and this first round was followed by a second-round multiplex PCR, then size selection and purification. Using fastp at Q25 and MiXCR, TCRdb reprocessed the public reads and kept productive beta chains. One record per CDR3 amino acid sequence lists the most common genes and DNA. Here the sample has around 1,200,000 distinct CDR3 sequences; about 38% occur a single time. The ten largest clones add up to over 8.5% of the sample. The source material was peripheral blood or thyroid tissue (not recorded which). These TCRs come from an adult man with Graves' hyperthyroidism.

This clonotype occurred many times. The rearrangement uses TRBV10-3 and TRBJ2-2; D unclear. Germline lookup yields CDR1 ENHRY and CDR2 SYGVKD. V was shortened by 0 bases and J by 5 bases, with 10 bases between the two germline ends. CDR3 length: 15 amino acids. DNA for the CDR3: TGTGCCATCAGTGAGTCCCGCAGTGAGACCGGGGAGCTGTTTTTT. This sequence encodes CAISESRSETGELFF.

The J gene is TRBJ2-2, the V gene TRBV9, with 8 bases that match TRBD1. The ends lost 3 bases at V and 7 bases at J; junction bases unmatched: 11. In germline, CDR1 is SGDLS, CDR2 YYNGEE. The CDR3 runs 16 residues. CDR3 in amino acids: CASSENPGGVDGELFF. CDR3 sequence (DNA): TGTGCCAGCAGCGAAAACCCAGGGGGCGTTGACGGGGAGCTGTTTTTT.

With regard to this clonotype: This could be a read error, since a much larger clone is one nucleotide away. The chain is built from TRBV6-2 or TRBV6-3 and TRBJ1-2, with D tentatively TRBD1 (6 bases). This CDR3 contains 12 residues. Germline lookup yields CDR1 MNHEY and CDR2 SVGEGT. The V end was cut by 7 bases, the J end by 7 bases, with 13 bases between. The chain's CDR3 is CASNGGGSGYTF. The CDR3 nucleotides read TGTGCCAGCAACGGGGGGGGCAGTGGCTACACCTTC.

This chain connects TRBV20-1 to TRBJ2-5, with TRBD2 identical over 10 bases. The CDR3 sequence is 14 residues long. J lost 4 bases, V lost 3 bases, and 5 bases had no gene match. In germline, CDR1 is DFQATT, CDR2 SNEGSKA (reference sequence). The CDR3 spells CSASRSGRAETQYF. CDR3 sequence (DNA): TGCAGTGCTAGCCGGAGCGGGAGGGCAGAGACCCAGTACTTC.

The chain links TRBV10-3 to TRBJ2-5; 9 nucleotides align to TRBD1. The trim removed 10 bases at V and 3 bases at J, leaving 12 bases unmatched. CDR1 ENHRY and CDR2 SYGVKD come from the germline V gene. The CDR3 extends over 15 amino acids. This chain's CDR3 is CATQGQGMGKETQYF. The CDR3 nucleotides read TGTGCCACCCAAGGACAGGGGATGGGGAAAGAGACCCAGTACTTC.

The chain links TRBV20-1 to TRBJ1-4; D not resolved. CDR1 and CDR2 (germline): DFQATT, SNEGSKA (reference sequence). The V end was cut by 0 bases, the J end by 2 bases, with 10 bases between. The CDR3 length is 15 residues. CDR3 nucleotide sequence: TGCAGTGCTAGAGAGCCAGGCGCTACTAATGAAAAACTGTTTTTT. It is translated as CSAREPGATNEKLFF.

This clonotype was seen at least ten times. For the CDR3, the DNA is TGCAGTCGCCTGCGGGGCGGGGAGCTGTTTTTT. It yields the protein CSRLRGGELFF. The chain combines TRBV20-1 with TRBJ2-2, with D possibly TRBD2 on 6 matching bases. The V gene's germline CDR1 is DFQATT and CDR2 SNEGSKA (reference sequence). The CDR3 covers 11 residues. Trimming shortened V by 8 bases and J by 7 bases, and 11 bases separated the two germline ends.

The CDR3 spells CSVNRGDGTEAFF. CDR3 DNA: TGCAGCGTTAACAGGGGTGATGGTACTGAAGCTTTCTTT. V and J are TRBV29-1 and TRBJ1-1; TRBD1 matches at 7 bases. The CDR3 is 13 residues long. Germline values: CDR1 SQVTM, CDR2 ANQGSEA. J gave up 5 bases and V 5 bases, and 8 bases lay outside the gene matches.

This clonotype was seen a few times. V usage is TRBV19 and J usage is TRBJ1-4, with D possibly matching TRBD1 (6 bases). The CDR3 is 14 amino acids. The ends were cut back, 11 bases at V and 5 bases at J, with 18 bases in the middle. Germline V lookup: CDR1 LNHDA, CDR2 SQIVND (reference sequence). CDR3: CAWRSQGRNEKLFF. Written as DNA, the CDR3 is TGTGCCTGGAGGTCGCAGGGGAGGAATGAAAAACTGTTTTTT.

This clonotype was observed at least ten times. This CDR3 is CATSRDPGGYEQYF. CDR3 nucleotide sequence: TGTGCCACCAGCAGAGATCCGGGGGGGTACGAGCAGTACTTC. The rearrangement uses TRBV15 and TRBJ2-7; 8 positions match TRBD2. The J segment lost 4 bases and the V segment lost 0 bases, leaving 2 bases of the junction unmatched. CDR3 size: 14 residues. Germline lookup yields CDR1 LNHNV and CDR2 YYDKDF (reference sequence). The full variable domain, rest sourced from reference TRBV15 and TRBJ2-7, is DAMVIQNPRYQVTQFGKPVTLSCSQTLNHNVMYWYQQKSSQAPKLLFHYYDKDFNNEADTPDNFQSRRPNTSFCFLDIRSPGLGDTAMYLCATSRDPGGYEQYFGPGTRLTVT.